This section outlines one TCR beta chain sequence together with its context. This clone was detected a few times. What antigen it recognizes has not been identified. Base qualities are missing; no much larger clone stands one base away. This sample was taken from a study of blood T cell repertoires in COVID-19 (dated by TCRdb to 2019 to 2021). For the wider study: The collaborator samples originated in the United States, Italy and Spain and spanned the acute and convalescent phases of COVID-19. The material from the prospective study consisted of cDNA or gDNA derived from T cells, B-cell-depleted T cells, or PBMCs. The dataset comprised deeply sampled blood TCRbeta repertoires from subjects exposed to, actively infected with, or recovered from COVID-19. A freely available public database, intended as a resource for researchers studying the immune response to SARS-CoV-2, is where the repertoires were released. Samples were obtained from the ongoing ImmuneRACE study (first 160 participants) and from 1,200 or so subjects provided by 6 global collaborators. A de-identified subject ID, COVID-19 status, age in years and sex were almost always included in the sample metadata. Where available, HLA class I and class II types were taken from metadata supplied by the sample provider and were not determined by assay-based typing. Study-wide conclusions, independent of this receptor: Clinical and demographic metadata were provided uncurated, with the amount varying by source and participant.

Sequences ENHRY (CDR1) and SYGVKD (CDR2) are obtained from the germline V gene. Trimmed from V: 2 bases; trimmed from J: 8 bases; junction bases lacking a gene match: 9. The CDR3, cysteine through phenylalanine, is 15 amino acids long. CDR3 DNA only is kept here, 45 bases in frame from base 1. TCRbeta CDR3 regions were amplified from genomic DNA using the immunoSEQ Assay, a bias-controlled multiplex PCR. Concerning the study's data processing: Within the assay, amplification of reference gene primers was used to estimate how many nucleated cells each sample contained. To quantify the absolute abundance of each unique TCRbeta CDR3 rearrangement, sequence reads were collapsed and filtered. For each sample, productive Simpson clonality was calculated as the square root of Simpson's diversity index across productive rearrangements. Held by TCRdb, this immuneACCESS table contains in-frame sequences only and omits some clones. Under half of the omission traces to an unresolved V gene where checked; the cause of the rest is unknown. V, J and clone size are those of that table, while D and trimming were read from the DNA. In this sample the table shows around 250,000 clones, roughly nine tenths of which occur a single time. The ten top clones hold about 5.9% of the sample.

The collaborating institutions used their own protocols to collect whole blood in K2EDTA tubes. For TCRbeta analysis, collaborators shipped samples in one of three forms: frozen whole blood, isolated PBMCs, or DNA extracted from either of those sample types. The sequenced sample consisted of peripheral blood. This receptor was taken from a man between 60 and 75 years old with acute or convalescent COVID-19. The chain couples TRBV10-3 to TRBJ1-2; the central 9 bases match TRBD1. The DNA sequence is TGTGCCATCAGTGAGGGACAGGGGCGAACTATGGGCTACACCTTC. Translated, it gives CAISEGQGRTMGYTF.